Listed here are 26 T cell receptor beta chains from one sample, sequenced in a study of blood T cell repertoires in COVID-19. Clones were read by immunoSEQ multiplex PCR, and TCRdb kept only the in-frame ones, dropping some. The sample has roughly 250,000 clones, more than 85% seen once. Specimen: PBMCs or T cells enriched from blood (not recorded which). The receptors stem from a man aged 35-49 years who had recovered from COVID-19.

The chain links TRBV18 to TRBJ2-5, with 7 bases matching TRBD1. The germline gives CDR1 KGHSH, CDR2 LQKENI. This CDR3 has 14 amino acids. The J segment lost 5 bases and the V segment lost 6 bases, leaving 9 bases of the junction unmatched. The chain's CDR3 is CASSYTGTDETQYF. Written as DNA, the CDR3 is TGTGCCAGCTCGTATACCGGGACAGACGAGACCCAGTACTTC.

The chain combines TRBV30 with TRBJ2-5, with D hard to call. Per the germline V gene, CDR1 is GTSNPN and CDR2 is SVGIG (reference sequence). V was trimmed by 2 bases and J by 5 bases, leaving 6 bases between them. The length of the CDR3 is 11 residues. For the CDR3, the DNA is TGTGCCTGGAGTATGCGGGAGACCCAGTACTTC. It is translated as CAWSMRETQYF.

This sequence joins TRBV6-5 and TRBJ1-1; TRBD1 might be the D (6 bases). The CDR3 sequence is 14 residues long. V lost 2 bases and J lost 7, with 14 bases in between. CDR1 and CDR2 from the germline V gene are MNHEY and SVGAGI. The CDR3 DNA reads as TGTGCCAGCAGTTACACAGGGAGACGGTTTGAAGCTTTCTTT. Residues: CASSYTGRRFEAFF.

The chain recombines TRBV12-3 or TRBV12-4 with TRBJ1-1; D uncertain. The CDR3 is 12 residues long. V lost 6 bases and J lost 7, with 12 bases in between. The CDR3 reads CASSNVGGEAFF. The CDR3 region has the DNA TGTGCCAGCAGCAACGTGGGAGGTGAAGCTTTCTTT.

This chain joins TRBV2 and TRBJ2-7; 7 nucleotides line up with TRBD1. CDR1 and CDR2 from the germline V gene are SNHLY and FYNNEI. CDR3 length equals 15 residues. V lost 2 bases to trimming and J lost 1 base; unmatched junction nucleotides: 5. CDR3 sequence reads: CASSERSGGSYEQYF. Here the CDR3 DNA reads TGTGCCAGCAGTGAACGGTCAGGGGGATCCTACGAGCAGTACTTC.

The gene calls are TRBV11-3 and TRBJ1-1; D not certain. Germline-derived CDR1 and CDR2 are SGHNT and YENEEA. The CDR3 sequence is 14 residues long. V was pared by 7 bases and J by 2 bases, with 14 bases between. The CDR3 loop is CASIPEEINTEAFF. CDR3 coding DNA: TGTGCCAGCATCCCGGAGGAAATCAACACTGAAGCTTTCTTT.

The rearrangement joins TRBV7-9 to TRBJ1-2; no definite D call. Germline V lookup: CDR1 SEHNR, CDR2 FQNEAQ (reference sequence). CDR3 length: 13 amino acids. V lost 10 bases to trimming and J lost 2 bases, with 14 bases between them. The CDR3 DNA sequence: TGTGCCACCACCCCGGGAGAAAACTATGGCTACACCTTC. Its protein product is CATTPGENYGYTF.

This chain joins TRBV18 and TRBJ1-1; D unresolved. V lost 6 bases and J lost 0, with 8 bases in between. Germline assignment: CDR1 KGHSH and CDR2 LQKENI. The CDR3 contains 13 residues. The CDR3 DNA sequence: TGTGCCAGCTCTCAGAAAATGAACACTGAAGCTTTCTTT. It translates to CASSQKMNTEAFF.

The chain has TRBV7-2 and TRBJ2-1; 13 bases align to TRBD2. The CDR3 spans 15 residues. The V and J ends lost 5 bases and 5 bases, in that order; junction bases with no gene match: 3. The germline V gene has CDR1 SGHTA and CDR2 FQGNSA. CDR3 nucleotides: TGTGCCAGCAGCCGGGGACTAGCGGGAAACAATGAGCAGTTCTTC. This translates into CASSRGLAGNNEQFF.

This sequence joins TRBV19 and TRBJ2-7; D perhaps matches TRBD2 (6 bases). This CDR3 is 15 amino acids long. Germline CDR1 reads LNHDA; CDR2 reads SQIVND (reference sequence). V gave up 5 bases and J gave up 0 bases, with 14 bases separating them. The CDR3 bases are TGTGCCAGTAGTTCGGGACTCAGGAGCTCCTACGAGCAGTACTTC. Translating it yields CASSSGLRSSYEQYF.

The V call is TRBV11-3, the J call TRBJ2-2; weak D call: TRBD2 (6 bases). The ends were cut back, 4 bases at V and 5 bases at J, with 20 bases in the middle. From germline, CDR1 is SGHNT and CDR2 YENEEA. This CDR3 is built from 17 residues. In DNA form, the CDR3 reads TGTGCCAGCAGCTCAAGACTAGATCCCTTGCGAACCGGGGAGCTGTTTTTT. This encodes CASSSRLDPLRTGELFF.

The V and J genes are TRBV3-1 (or the pseudogene TRBV3-2) and TRBJ2-4, with a possible D match to TRBD1 (5 bases). V gave up 4 bases and J gave up 4 bases, with 11 bases separating them. The CDR3 runs 14 residues. In germline, CDR1 is LGHDT, CDR2 YNNKEL (reference sequence). CDR3 DNA: TGTGCCAGCAGCCCCAGGAGACAGAAAAACATTCAGTACTTC. Its protein is CASSPRRQKNIQYF.

The chain carries TRBV11-2 and TRBJ1-4, with 10 bases aligning to TRBD1. Germline assignment: CDR1 SGHAT and CDR2 FQNNGV. The CDR3 covers 17 residues. V shed 5 bases, J shed 4 bases, and the junction held 10 bases outside the gene matches. The CDR3 here is CASSHPTGGSGNEKLFF. CDR3 bases: TGTGCCAGCAGCCACCCGACAGGGGGCAGCGGTAATGAAAAACTGTTTTTT.

This sequence joins TRBV25-1 and TRBJ2-1; tentative D call: TRBD1 (5 bases). The V end was cut by 4 bases, the J end by 2 bases, with 12 bases between. The CDR3 length is 15 residues. The germline CDR1 and CDR2 sequences are MGHDK and SYGVNS. DNA of the CDR3: TGTGCCAGCAGTGGGCCAGGGCTTCCCTACAATGAGCAGTTCTTC. It yields the protein CASSGPGLPYNEQFF.

The chain combines TRBV5-1 with TRBJ2-6; TRBD2 agrees at 11 bases. Unmatched junction bases numbered 2, after V lost 0 bases and J lost 0 bases. This CDR3 is 18 amino acids long. CDR1 is SGHRS, CDR2 YFSETQ, per germline. In DNA form, the CDR3 reads TGCGCCAGCAGCTTGGGACTAGCGGGGATCTCTGGGGCCAACGTCCTGACTTTC. Translating gives CASSLGLAGISGANVLTF.

CDR3 nucleotides: TGTGCCAGCAGCAAAGAAGGGGCGGGGGGGCCCTTCAATGAGCAGTTCTTC. This encodes CASSKEGAGGPFNEQFF. V usage is TRBV9 and J usage is TRBJ2-1, with 9 bases aligning to TRBD2. J gave up 6 bases and V 4 bases, and 14 bases lay outside the gene matches. The CDR3 is 17 residues long. Germline V CDR1 and CDR2: SGDLS, YYNGEE.

This clone was seen a single time. The chain couples TRBV7-8 to TRBJ1-4; 7 bases line up with TRBD1. The V gene's germline CDR1 is SGHVS and CDR2 FQNEAQ. The CDR3 has 15 amino acids. The V gene end was trimmed by 5 bases and the J gene end by 5 bases; junction bases not matched to a gene: 8. The CDR3 coding sequence is TGTGCCAGCAGCGCCCACAGGGGAAGGAATGAAAAACTGTTTTTT. Translating gives CASSAHRGRNEKLFF.

J is TRBJ1-2 and V is TRBV5-4, with TRBD1 identical over 7 bases. The CDR3 totals 16 residues. CDR1 is SGHNT and CDR2 is YYREEE in the germline V gene (reference sequence). J was trimmed by 2 bases and V by 4 bases; bases with no gene match: 11. The DNA of the CDR3 is TGTGCCAGCAGCCGGGCGACAGGGTTGGGGAACTATGGCTACACCTTC. Amino acids: CASSRATGLGNYGYTF.

This chain joins TRBV19 and TRBJ1-4, with D perhaps TRBD1 (6 bases). The V end was cut by 6 bases, the J end by 5 bases, with 13 bases between. The CDR3 is 14 amino acids. Germline V CDR1 and CDR2: LNHDA, SQIVND (reference sequence). CDR3: CASRDWGPNEKLFF. As DNA, the CDR3 is TGTGCCAGTAGGGACTGGGGGCCAAATGAAAAACTGTTTTTT. The full variable domain, in which reference TRBV19 and TRBJ1-4 provide the parts outside the CDR3, is DGGITQSPKYLFRKEGQNVTLSCEQNLNHDAMYWYRQDPGQGLRLIYYSQIVNDFQKGDIAEGYSVSREKKESFPLTVTSAQKNPTAFYLCASRDWGPNEKLFFGSGTQLSVL.

V is TRBV30 and J is TRBJ2-4, with TRBD2 matching over 9 bases. The length of the CDR3 is 14 residues. J gave up 4 bases and V 2 bases, and 3 bases lay outside the gene matches. CDR1 is GTSNPN and CDR2 is SVGIG in the germline V gene (reference sequence). CDR3 nucleotide sequence: TGTGCCTGGAGTTTGACTAGCGGTAAAAACATTCAGTACTTC. Its translation is CAWSLTSGKNIQYF.

V usage is TRBV7-9 and J usage is TRBJ2-2, with D perhaps TRBD1 (7 bases). This CDR3 contains 15 residues. Germline V gene sequence: CDR1 SEHNR, CDR2 FQNEAQ (reference sequence). Trimming removed 4 bases from V and 6 bases from J, with 15 bases in between. The CDR3 loop reads CASSWTGGVAGELFF. In nucleotides, the CDR3 is TGTGCCAGCAGCTGGACAGGAGGGGTTGCCGGGGAGCTGTTTTTT.

The V and J genes are TRBV6-2 or TRBV6-3 and TRBJ2-5; 10 nucleotides align to TRBD2. V lost 2 bases to trimming and J lost 0 bases; unmatched junction nucleotides: 9. Germline assignment: CDR1 MNHEY and CDR2 SVGEGT. The CDR3 consists of 18 residues. Written as DNA, the CDR3 is TGTGCCAGCAGTTACCAACCTAGCGGGAGATGGGACCAAGAGACCCAGTACTTC. Amino acid sequence: CASSYQPSGRWDQETQYF.

The chain carries TRBV19 and TRBJ2-7; 12 bases line up with TRBD2. This CDR3 is 14 amino acids long. Trimming at V came to 7 bases and at J to 4 bases, leaving 5 bases not matched to a gene. Germline V gives CDR1 LNHDA, CDR2 SQIVND (reference sequence). The CDR3 protein is CASKTSGRSYEQYF. CDR3 nucleotide sequence: TGTGCCAGTAAGACTAGCGGGAGATCATACGAGCAGTACTTC. The full variable domain, completed using reference TRBV19 and TRBJ2-7, is DGGITQSPKYLFRKEGQNVTLSCEQNLNHDAMYWYRQDPGQGLRLIYYSQIVNDFQKGDIAEGYSVSREKKESFPLTVTSAQKNPTAFYLCASKTSGRSYEQYFGPGTRLTVT.

V and J are TRBV12-3 or TRBV12-4 and TRBJ2-7; possibly TRBD1 for D (5 bases). The V gene lost 5 bases and the J gene lost 7 bases, with 12 bases spanning the gap. The CDR3 is 12 amino acids. The CDR3 spells CASSTRVSEQYF. CDR3 DNA: TGTGCCAGCAGTACCAGGGTTTCGGAGCAGTACTTC.

This sequence joins TRBV10-3 and TRBJ1-2; no definite D call. Trimming took 3 bases from V and 2 from J, leaving 7 bases between them. This CDR3 has 13 amino acids. Germline-derived CDR1 and CDR2 are ENHRY and SYGVKD. CDR3 loop: CAISEFGNYGYTF. DNA for the CDR3: TGTGCCATCAGTGAATTCGGGAACTATGGCTACACCTTC.

The chain uses TRBV30 and TRBJ1-1, with no clear D. CDR1 and CDR2 (germline): GTSNPN, SVGIG (reference sequence). V shed 2 bases and J shed 5 bases, with 15 bases lying between them. CDR3 length equals 14 residues. In nucleotides, the CDR3 is TGTGCCTGGAGTCCTGCGGATCTCAGAACTGAAGCTTTCTTT. Encoded protein: CAWSPADLRTEAFF.